These 6 T cell receptor beta chains were sequenced from one sample in a study of beta chain features in type 1 diabetes. Isolated RNA was reverse transcribed in full, so expressed TCRB transcripts were sequenced. The method was immunoSEQ multiplex PCR; TCRdb's version includes in-frame clones alone and lacks a portion of them. The sample lists under 450,000 clones; about 15% were seen once. The sample taken for sequencing was naive CD4+ T cells from blood. All receptors come from a man aged 30 to 39 in good health.

This clone was counted only a few times. The rearrangement uses TRBV7-2 and TRBJ2-1, with 8 positions matching TRBD1. This CDR3 has 15 amino acids. V trimming: 2 bases; J trimming: 6 bases; junction bases outside the gene matches: 6. Per the germline V gene, CDR1 is SGHTA and CDR2 is FQGNSA. The CDR3 nucleotides are TGTGCCAGCAGCTTAATCTACAGGGGGAGCAATGAGCAGTTCTTC. Its protein product is CASSLIYRGSNEQFF.

This sequence joins TRBV7-2 and TRBJ1-1; no definite D call. V dropped 2 bases and J dropped 5 bases, with 6 bases sitting between them. The CDR3 is made up of 12 amino acids. Germline CDR1 SGHTA, CDR2 FQGNSA. CDR3 coding DNA: TGTGCCAGCAGCTTATCACAGACTGAAGCTTTCTTT. Translated: CASSLSQTEAFF.

This chain connects TRBV7-2 to TRBJ2-1; D assignment may be TRBD1 or TRBD2 (5 bases each). Germline CDR1 and CDR2: SGHTA and FQGNSA. V shed 5 bases and J shed 5 bases, with 13 bases lying between them. The CDR3 totals 14 residues. In DNA, the CDR3 is TGTGCCAGCAGCCCGGGACGCGGCAACAATGAGCAGTTCTTC. This encodes CASSPGRGNNEQFF.

The CDR3 DNA sequence: TGTGCCACCAGGGACACTTCCTACGAGCAGTACTTC. Protein sequence: CATRDTSYEQYF. The rearrangement links TRBV15 to TRBJ2-7, with a tentative D call TRBD1 (5 bases). With 6 bases removed from V and 1 base from J, the gap between germline ends came to 7 bases. The germline gives CDR1 LNHNV, CDR2 YYDKDF (reference sequence). The CDR3 loop spans 12 amino acids.

This clone was seen a few times. The chain couples TRBV6-1 to TRBJ2-3, with D perhaps TRBD1 or TRBD2 (5 bases each). Germline V gives CDR1 MNHNS, CDR2 SASEGT. The CDR3 has 11 amino acids. Trimming removed 6 bases at V and 5 bases at J, with 6 bases between. The CDR3 DNA reads as TGTGCCAGCAGGAGGGGAGATACGCAGTATTTT. Its translation is CASRRGDTQYF.

The rearrangement joins TRBV6-5 to TRBJ1-6, with no clear D. Germline V gene sequence: CDR1 MNHEY, CDR2 SVGAGI. Trimming cost V 7 bases and J 7 bases, with 17 bases left between them. The CDR3 is 15 amino acids. CDR3 in DNA: TGTGCCAGCATCGAAAGCGGAAGCTCCAATTCACCCCTCCACTTT. This codes for CASIESGSSNSPLHF.